This T cell receptor beta chain came from a study of cytomegalovirus exposure and HLA in healthy donors. The PCR had 60 Vbeta and 13 Jbeta primers. Produced via immunoSEQ multiplex PCR; TCRdb's table is partial and in-frame only. The sample contains roughly 99,000 clones, roughly 70% of which appear only once. With regard to this clone: The antigen is undetermined.

Germline CDR1 and CDR2: MNHNS and SASEGT. CDR3 length: 14 amino acids. Trimming removed 4 bases from V and 2 bases from J; junction bases left unmatched: 0. Points from the study as a whole: TCR beta sequences numbering under 20,000 were associated with HLA alleles at 0.05 false discovery rate in a later analysis. TRBV6-2, TRBV6-3 and some other V segments were unresolvable in 87-base-pair reads. Follow-up analysis later connected one missense variant in DCLRE1C with trimming of TCR beta V- and J-genes.

Sequencing was performed on PBMCs. This clonotype originated in a woman aged 35 to 49 in good health and CMV-seropositive. The chain joins TRBV6-1 to TRBJ2-5; 11 nucleotides match TRBD2. CDR3 amino acids: CASSGLAGQETQYF. Here the CDR3 DNA reads TGTGCCAGCAGTGGACTAGCGGGGCAAGAGACCCAGTACTTC.